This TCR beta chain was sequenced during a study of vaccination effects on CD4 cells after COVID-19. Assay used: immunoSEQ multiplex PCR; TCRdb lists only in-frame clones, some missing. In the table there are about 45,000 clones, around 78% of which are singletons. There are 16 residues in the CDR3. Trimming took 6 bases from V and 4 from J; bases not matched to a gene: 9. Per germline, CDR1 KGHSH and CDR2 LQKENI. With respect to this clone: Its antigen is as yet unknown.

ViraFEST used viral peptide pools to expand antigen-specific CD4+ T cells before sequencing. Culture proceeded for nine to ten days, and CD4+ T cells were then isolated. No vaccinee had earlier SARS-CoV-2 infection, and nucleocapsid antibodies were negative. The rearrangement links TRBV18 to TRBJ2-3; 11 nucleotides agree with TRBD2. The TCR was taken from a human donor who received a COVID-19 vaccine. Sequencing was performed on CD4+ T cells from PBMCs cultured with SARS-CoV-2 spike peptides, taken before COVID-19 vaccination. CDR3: CASSQSLLAGADTQYF. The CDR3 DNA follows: TGTGCCAGCTCCCAATCCTTACTAGCGGGAGCAGATACGCAGTATTTT.